This T cell receptor (beta chain) derives from a study of shared clonotypes between healthy human individuals. Study conclusions and caveats: Even with large depth, rarefaction showed that sorted-subset sequencing was incomplete.

Trimming at V came to 4 bases and at J to 6 bases, leaving 3 bases not matched to a gene. The CDR3 consists of 13 residues. The germline CDR1 and CDR2 sequences are SGHTA and FQGTGA. Repertoires were generated with immunoSEQ multiplex PCR, while TCRdb's copy carries only in-frame clones and drops some. The data contain around 510,000 clones, roughly 95% of them singletons. Points on this clone: Its antigen remains unidentified.

The clonotype comes from a woman aged 25 to 39 in good health. Sequencing used naive CD4+ T cells sorted from blood. Subset reported: CD45RA+ positively selected. This chain joins TRBV7-3 and TRBJ2-7; 10 bases fit TRBD2. CDR3 region: CASSSGLASEQYF. In DNA form, the CDR3 reads TGTGCCAGCAGCTCGGGACTAGCGAGCGAGCAGTACTTC.